This entry lists 17 T cell receptor beta chains sequenced from one sample in a study of blood T cell repertoires in COVID-19. Profiling relied on immunoSEQ multiplex PCR, and the TCRdb table lists in-frame clones only, not all of them. The sample shows roughly 90,000 clones, about 77% of them seen only once. Material for sequencing was peripheral blood. These receptors all stem from a human donor in a cohort sampled during active COVID-19.

This sequence joins TRBV7-8 and TRBJ1-2, with D possibly being TRBD1 (5 bases). CDR1 is SGHVS and CDR2 is FQNEAQ in the germline V gene. The CDR3 length is 13 residues. With 5 bases removed from V and 4 bases from J, the gap between germline ends came to 11 bases. The CDR3 loop is CASSTSGGYGYTF. The CDR3 DNA reads TGTGCCAGCAGCACATCCGGGGGCTATGGCTACACCTTC. The full variable domain, with the rest looked up from reference TRBV7-8 and TRBJ1-2, is GAGVSQSPRYKVAKRGQDVALRCDPISGHVSLFWYQQALGQGPEFLTYFQNEAQLDKSGLPSDRFFAERPEGSVSTLKIQRTQQEDSAVYLCASSTSGGYGYTFGSGTRLTVV.

This chain connects TRBV6-1 to TRBJ2-3; 9 nucleotides line up with TRBD2. The germline CDR1 and CDR2 sequences are MNHNS and SASEGT. This CDR3 spans 16 amino acids. J lost 2 bases, V lost 2 bases, and 5 bases had no gene match. CDR3 DNA: TGTGCCAGCAGTGAACGGCTAGCGGGGCCCACAGATACGCAGTATTTT. Translating gives CASSERLAGPTDTQYF.

The chain combines TRBV2 with TRBJ1-4, with unresolved D. CDR3 length: 11 amino acids. Germline V lookup: CDR1 SNHLY, CDR2 FYNNEI. Trimming shortened V by 7 bases and J by 11 bases, and 11 bases separated the two germline ends. This chain's CDR3 is CASTESRKLFF. CDR3 DNA: TGTGCCAGCACCGAGAGCCGGAAACTGTTTTTT. Together with reference TRBV2 and TRBJ1-4, the CDR3 gives the full variable domain: EPEVTQTPSHQVTQMGQEVILRCVPISNHLYFYWYRQILGQKVEFLVSFYNNEISEKSEIFDDQFSVERPDGSNFTLKIRSTKLEDSAMYFCASTESRKLFFGSGTQLSVL.

The chain couples TRBV2 to TRBJ2-1, with 9 bases matching TRBD1. After removal of 9 bases from V and 3 bases from J, the junction contained 6 bases not matched to a gene. Germline CDR1 SNHLY, CDR2 FYNNEI. The CDR3 consists of 14 residues. This CDR3 reads CASVGQGYYNEQFF. The CDR3 bases are TGTGCCAGTGTGGGACAGGGCTACTACAATGAGCAGTTCTTC.

The chain carries TRBV28 and TRBJ2-3; D is unclear. Trimming stripped 3 bases from V and 4 bases from J, with 5 bases between. This CDR3 is built from 12 residues. The germline gives CDR1 MDHEN, CDR2 SYDVKM. DNA of the CDR3: TGTGCCAGCAGTTTCCCGGCAGATACGCAGTATTTT. This encodes CASSFPADTQYF. Full variable domain (missing parts from reference TRBV28 and TRBJ2-3): DVKVTQSSRYLVKRTGEKVFLECVQDMDHENMFWYRQDPGLGLRLIYFSYDVKMKEKGDIPEGYSVSREKKERFSLILESASTNQTSMYLCASSFPADTQYFGPGTRLTVL.

This chain links TRBV24-1 with TRBJ2-7, with 7 bases aligning to TRBD1. The V gene end was trimmed by 2 bases and the J gene end by 2 bases; junction bases not matched to a gene: 5. CDR1 is KGHDR, CDR2 SFDVKD, per germline. This CDR3 has 15 amino acids. DNA of the CDR3: TGTGCCACCAGTGATTCGCTGACAGGGCCCTACGAGCAGTACTTC. It translates to CATSDSLTGPYEQYF.

The chain combines TRBV5-1 with TRBJ2-3, with 7 positions matching TRBD2. Germline loops: CDR1 SGHRS, CDR2 YFSETQ. The V segment lost 0 bases and the J segment 4 bases; nucleotides outside the gene matches: 5. This CDR3 is 15 amino acids long. This chain's CDR3 is CASSLDQGGPDTQYF. The CDR3 DNA reads as TGCGCCAGCAGCTTGGATCAGGGAGGGCCAGATACGCAGTATTTT.

This chain joins TRBV3-1 (or the pseudogene TRBV3-2) and TRBJ1-2; the D gene is possibly TRBD1 (5 bases). This CDR3 contains 16 residues. Germline loops: CDR1 LGHDT, CDR2 YNNKEL (reference sequence). Trimming removed 0 bases from V and 5 bases from J, with 16 bases in between. The CDR3: CASSQEGLKGRYGYTF. DNA of the CDR3: TGTGCCAGCAGCCAAGAAGGGTTGAAGGGGCGGTATGGCTACACCTTC.

Comments on this clone: The same CDR3 also results from other DNA sequences found in this sample. V and J are TRBV15 and TRBJ2-7, with a possible D match to TRBD1 (7 bases). The CDR3 extends over 15 amino acids. The V gene's germline CDR1 is LNHNV and CDR2 YYDKDF (reference sequence). Trimming pared 0 bases from V and 2 bases from J, leaving 11 bases between. The CDR3 nucleotides read TGTGCCACCAGCAGAGAGGCAGGGGGGACCTACGAGCAGTACTTC. It encodes CATSREAGGTYEQYF.

This clone has just a few counts. The rearrangement links TRBV27 to TRBJ1-1, with unresolved D. The germline V gene encodes CDR1 MNHEY and CDR2 SMNVEV (reference sequence). V lost 5 bases and J 3 bases, leaving 13 bases between the germline ends. The CDR3 is made up of 14 amino acids. CDR3 amino acids: CASSRRLVDTEAFF. CDR3 bases: TGTGCCAGCAGTAGGAGGCTAGTTGACACTGAAGCTTTCTTT.

The chain carries TRBV19 and TRBJ2-3, with 7 nucleotides matching TRBD2. The V gene's germline CDR1 is LNHDA and CDR2 SQIVND (reference sequence). V lost 4 bases, J lost 0 bases, and 7 bases stayed unmatched. The CDR3 loop spans 16 amino acids. The CDR3 bases are TGTGCCAGTAGTAACCCAGCGGGGTCTAGCACAGATACGCAGTATTTT. Its protein is CASSNPAGSSTDTQYF.

This sequence joins TRBV7-2 and TRBJ2-7; possible D gene TRBD1, 6 bases. The ends were cut back, 7 bases at V and 1 base at J, with 17 bases in the middle. CDR1 SGHTA and CDR2 FQGNSA come from the germline V gene. The CDR3 is 15 amino acids. CDR3 sequence: CASTVQGNPSYEQYF. For the CDR3, the DNA is TGTGCCAGCACCGTACAGGGCAACCCTTCCTACGAGCAGTACTTC.

The chain links TRBV28 to TRBJ2-7; D uncertain. The CDR3 has 11 residues. Looked up from germline, CDR1 is MDHEN and CDR2 is SYDVKM. V lost 6 bases to trimming and J lost 1 base, with 4 bases between them. CDR3 in DNA: TGTGCCAGCAGCACATCCTACGAGCAGTACTTC. This translates into CASSTSYEQYF.

The chain couples TRBV18 to TRBJ1-1; possible D gene TRBD1, 6 bases. CDR3 size: 16 residues. CDR1 and CDR2 from the germline V gene are KGHSH and LQKENI. V was trimmed by 2 bases and J by 4 bases, leaving 17 bases between them. In DNA, the CDR3 is TGTGCCAGCTCACCAGGCTCCAGGGGTACTTTCACTGAAGCTTTCTTT. Translated, it gives CASSPGSRGTFTEAFF.

The gene calls are TRBV5-1 and TRBJ2-5; the match to TRBD1 covers 9 bases. The CDR3 length is 15 residues. The germline V gene has CDR1 SGHRS and CDR2 YFSETQ. V shed 2 bases and J 5 bases; nucleotides not matched to a gene: 7. The CDR3 DNA sequence: TGCGCCAGCAGCTTAACAGGGGGCGATTGGGAGACCCAGTACTTC. It yields the protein CASSLTGGDWETQYF.

The rearrangement links TRBV7-9 to TRBJ2-7; possibly TRBD2 for D (5 bases). CDR3 length: 13 residues. V was clipped by 0 bases and J by 4 bases, with 7 bases between them. Germline lookup yields CDR1 SEHNR and CDR2 FQNEAQ (reference sequence). The CDR3 DNA sequence: TGTGCCAGCAGCTTAGCTAGCGCATACGAGCAGTACTTC. Its protein is CASSLASAYEQYF.

In its sample, this clone was seen a few times. V and J are TRBV11-2 and TRBJ1-5, with D uncertain. Trimming took 5 bases from V and 6 from J, leaving 8 bases between them. The CDR3 runs to 12 residues. Germline V gene sequence: CDR1 SGHAT, CDR2 FQNNGV. The CDR3 loop is CASSTLSQPQHF. CDR3 DNA sequence: TGTGCCAGCAGCACCTTGAGTCAGCCCCAGCATTTT.